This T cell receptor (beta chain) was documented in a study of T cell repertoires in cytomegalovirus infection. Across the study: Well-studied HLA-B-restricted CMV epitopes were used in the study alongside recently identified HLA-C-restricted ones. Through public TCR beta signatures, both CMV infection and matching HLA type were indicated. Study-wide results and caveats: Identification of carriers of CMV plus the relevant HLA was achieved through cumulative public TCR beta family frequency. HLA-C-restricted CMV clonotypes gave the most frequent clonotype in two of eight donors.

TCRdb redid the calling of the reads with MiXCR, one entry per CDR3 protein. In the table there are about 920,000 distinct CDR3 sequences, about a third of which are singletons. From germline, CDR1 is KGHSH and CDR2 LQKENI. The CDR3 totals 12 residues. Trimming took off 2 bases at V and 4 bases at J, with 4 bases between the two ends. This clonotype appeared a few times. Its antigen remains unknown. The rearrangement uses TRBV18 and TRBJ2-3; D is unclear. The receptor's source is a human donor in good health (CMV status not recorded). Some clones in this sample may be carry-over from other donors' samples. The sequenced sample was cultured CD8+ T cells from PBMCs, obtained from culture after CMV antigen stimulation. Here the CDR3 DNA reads TGTGCCAGCTCACCAGAGTCAGATACGCAGTATTTT. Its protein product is CASSPESDTQYF.